This entry describes one TCR beta chain. Its specific antigen is unknown. No much larger clone exists at a distance of one base, and base qualities are not known. This sample was taken from a study of post-analysis software for immune sequencing data (dated by TCRdb to between 2015 and 2016). Background on the whole study: The recorded disease courses included relapsing-remitting, secondary progressive and progressive-relapsing multiple sclerosis, and some patients had no subtype annotation. The multiple sclerosis patient repertoires were compared with 10 or so previously published healthy control repertoires from donors aged 6 to 25 years. A subset of samples was prepared in parallel using single-end sample barcoding, then pooled and co-amplified after Illumina adapter ligation.

TCR beta repertoires were profiled from peripheral blood of roughly 13 young patients with multiple sclerosis to demonstrate the VDJtools post-analysis software. The multiple sclerosis patients were children and adolescents ranging in age from roughly 6 to 16 years. At the junction V is shortened by 0 bases and J by 3 bases, with 13 bases in between. From the cysteine through the phenylalanine, the CDR3 covers 15 amino acids. CDR3 DNA only is kept here, 45 bases in frame from base 1. Sequences SGHRS (CDR1) and YFSETQ (CDR2) are obtained from the germline V gene. Libraries were prepared through PCR. The instrument given in TCRdb is Illumina HiSeq 2500. Unique molecular identifiers were incorporated into TCR beta cDNA libraries to reduce PCR and sequencing biases. Some 500,000 cDNA molecules were obtained for every 1 to 10 million input T cells, so each molecule roughly corresponded to one T cell. The same protocol used for the earlier healthy control dataset was applied to prepare and sequence the patient libraries. Within a given batch, samples were prepared together, multiplexed and sequenced on the same HiSeq lane. In the original analysis: Raw barcoded reads were processed with MIGEC, discarding single-read molecular identifier groups before consensus assembly and CDR3 extraction. Clonotype tables were post-analysed with VDJtools, and diversity was normalized by down-sampling all datasets to the smallest sample size. Repertoire overlap clustering matched CDR3 amino acid but not nucleotide sequences to correct batch-related cross-sample contamination. In-frame beta chains were kept once TCRdb had trimmed the public reads at Q25 with fastp and called clones with MiXCR. Each record represents a unique CDR3 protein, reported with the most common genes and DNA among its rows. The V and J calls, along with clone size, are taken from TCRdb and not from the paper's own processing. Present in this sample are about 200,000 distinct CDR3 sequences, approximately 29% of which were seen just once. The ten largest clones take up 3% to 3.5% of the sample.

What the authors observed across the whole study: Direct clustering with F measure showed strong co-clustering of samples prepared in the same batch, prompting a batch-effect correction. Compared with controls, multiple sclerosis patients had significantly lower normalized Chao1 diversity, a finding suggesting substantial peripheral T-cell clonal expansion. The multiple sclerosis patient group was slightly younger than the control group. Patients showed significantly higher frequencies than controls for a few TRBV segments, among them TRBV5-6, TRBV5-1 and TRBV20-1.

This clonotype was sampled from a girl younger than 18 with multiple sclerosis. The rearranged chain carries TRBV5-1 and TRBJ2-7, and the D gene may be TRBD1, 6 bases matching. Specimen: blood. The DNA sequence is as follows: TGCGCCAGCAGCTTGGTCTCGGCACAGGGCTACGAGCAGTACTTC. Its product reads: CASSLVSAQGYEQYF. The full variable domain, with segments outside the CDR3 supplied by the reference TRBV5-1 and TRBJ2-7 proteins, appears as KAGVTQTPRYLIKTRGQQVTLSCSPISGHRSVSWYQQTPGQGLQFLFEYFSETQRNKGNFPGRFSGRQFSNSRSEMNVSTLELGDSALYLCASSLVSAQGYEQYFGPGTRLTVT.